This T cell receptor (beta chain) was sequenced for a study of T-cell reconstitution after alpha-beta-depleted transplantation in children. Ten or more counts support this clonotype. The library targeted TCRbeta and was prepared with unique molecular identifiers. One entry per CDR3 protein results from TCRdb running MiXCR on the PCR reads. Of roughly 670,000 distinct CDR3 sequences in the sample, about an eighth are singletons; the top ten hold 0.79%. V lost 4 bases and J lost 2, with 15 bases in between. CDR3 size: 16 residues. Germline CDR1 and CDR2: SGHAT and FQNNGV. The chain has TRBV11-2 and TRBJ2-1; unclear D gene. The TCR comes from a girl aged 2 to 9 with congenital amegakaryocytic thrombocytopenia, due to receive a stem cell transplant. Sequencing used PBMCs, obtained before TCRalphabeta/CD19-depleted stem cell transplant. In DNA form, the CDR3 reads TGTGCCAGCAGCTCCCGGGTTCGGGCCACCTACAATGAGCAGTTCTTC. It translates to CASSSRVRATYNEQFF.